In this sample, the clone carrying this TCR beta chain turned up a few times. The antigen remains undetermined. The PCR was carried out with 60 Vbeta primers and 13 Jbeta primers. TCRdb's table, derived via immunoSEQ multiplex PCR, lists solely in-frame clones and lacks some. The sample consists of about 190,000 clones, roughly 80% of them appearing once. The data were obtained in a study of cytomegalovirus exposure and HLA in healthy donors. V dropped 3 bases and J dropped 0; count of bases not matched to a gene: 8. The CDR3 has 18 residues. Germline V gives CDR1 LNHDA, CDR2 SQIVND (reference sequence). Points from the study as a whole: For most TCR beta V segments, an earlier analysis put the productive rate at about 87% or about 30% of the time. It was 150 to 200 TCR beta chains that were listed as cytomegalovirus-associated.

The chain links TRBV19 to TRBJ1-3; TRBD1 matches 10 bases. The origin of this receptor is a man aged 50 or older in good health and CMV-seronegative. The sequenced sample consisted of PBMCs. The chain's CDR3 is CASSIFSGTGASGNTIYF. The CDR3, as DNA: TGTGCCAGTAGTATTTTCTCCGGGACAGGGGCCTCTGGAAACACCATATATTTT.